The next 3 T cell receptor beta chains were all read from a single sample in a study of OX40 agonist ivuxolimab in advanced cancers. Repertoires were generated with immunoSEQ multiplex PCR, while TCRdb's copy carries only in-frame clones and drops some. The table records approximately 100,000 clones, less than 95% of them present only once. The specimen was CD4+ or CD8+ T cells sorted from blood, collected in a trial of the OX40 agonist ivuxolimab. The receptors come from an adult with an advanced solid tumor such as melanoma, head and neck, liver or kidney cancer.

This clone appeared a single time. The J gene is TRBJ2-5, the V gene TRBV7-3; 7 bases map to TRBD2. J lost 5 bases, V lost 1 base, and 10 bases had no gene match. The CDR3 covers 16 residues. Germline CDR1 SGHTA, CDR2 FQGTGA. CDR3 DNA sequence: TGTGCCAGCAGCTTAATGGGACTACCCTCAGGGGAGACCCAGTACTTC. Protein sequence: CASSLMGLPSGETQYF.

The CDR3 region has the DNA TGTGCCATCGGAGGGAAAGCTTTCTTT. It yields the protein CAIGGKAFF. The chain employs TRBV2 and TRBJ1-1; D is unclear. The CDR3 loop spans 9 amino acids. V lost 10 bases, J lost 9 bases, and 9 bases lay in between. Germline CDR1 and CDR2: SNHLY and FYNNEI.

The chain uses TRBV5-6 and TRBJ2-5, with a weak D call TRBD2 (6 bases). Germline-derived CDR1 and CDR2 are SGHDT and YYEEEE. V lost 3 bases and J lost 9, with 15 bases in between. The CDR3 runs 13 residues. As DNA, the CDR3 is TGTGCCAGCAGCTCCCGGGACTTAAAGGCCCAGTACTTC. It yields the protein CASSSRDLKAQYF.